This T cell receptor (beta chain) was profiled in a study of T cell responses to AZD1222 COVID-19 vaccine (dated by TCRdb to the early 2020s). Notes on the research overall: Because spike-specific TCR depth and breadth did not differ between the two schedules, AZD1222 recipients who got a second dose at roughly 4 weeks were pooled with those who got a second dose at roughly 12 weeks. TCR sequencing covered 233 trial participants: 200 to 220 given two doses of AZD1222 and about 26 given two doses of MenACWY control vaccine. Trial participants were enrolled into age subgroups of 18-55, 56-69 and 70-plus years, which contained about 150, 27 and 61 TCR-sequenced participants, respectively. Beyond this particular receptor, the publication reports: Conclusions about previously exposed vaccinees are limited because only 5 or 6 AZD1222 recipients were SARS-CoV-2 seropositive at baseline. The whole spike protein was spanned by vaccine-associated CD4 TCRs, and dominant responses were seen in regions 160-218 and 743-854. Most participants were white British and females outnumbered males, and the authors suggested that clonal diversity may have been underestimated. Reportedly, close to half of the unique spike-specific TCRs recognized epitopes lying outside the regions that are mutated in the B.1.351 and B.1.1.7 variants. In the small 56-69-year group, the increase in depth fell short of significance, most likely because of low power. Spike-specific TCR breadth and depth rose significantly after two AZD1222 doses compared with day 0 and with MenACWY recipients. Because no day 14 peak-response samples were available, repertoires were characterized only after the peak T cell response.

The time point label on this specimen signifies: baseline before first vaccination. The vaccinee samples were drawn from two UK trials, COV001 and COV002, one of which was a single-blind randomized controlled phase 2/3 trial testing AZD1222 (ChAdOx1 nCoV-19) in healthy adults. For TCRbeta chain sequencing, PBMC samples from trial participants were taken at day 0 and at day 28 after the second dose. From the cysteine up to the phenylalanine, the CDR3 has a length of 16 residues. Only the CDR3 portion is preserved as DNA: 48 bases, with reading frame beginning at the first base. A distance of 16 bases separates the germline ends of V and J, which lose 1 base and 4 bases respectively. The germline V gene gives CDR1 as SGHTA and CDR2 as FQGNSA. About this clone itself: The antigen it recognizes is unknown. Base quality data are lacking; no much larger clone is found one base away.

The CDR3 regions of human TCRbeta chains were analyzed by immunosequencing. Turning to the authors' computational methods: TCRs in the repertoires were matched against a reference library of SARS-CoV-2-specific TCRs that had been generated with the MIRA antigen-specificity platform. Breadth was defined as the fraction of unique TCRs that were SARS-CoV-2-associated. Depth was defined as the fraction of total T cells that were SARS-CoV-2-associated. Using the MIRA data, every spike-specific TCR was mapped to the spike region that the TCR reacted to and assigned to either a CD4 or a CD8 class. Log10-transformed breadth and depth values were compared by one-way ANOVA with Sidak's multiple comparisons tests. What TCRdb holds here is the immuneACCESS table cut down to in-frame rearrangements. Part of the clones is not present; checked against another copy, under half of the missing clones reflect an unresolved V gene, and the others are unexplained. V and J calls and clone size come straight from that table; D and trimming were deduced from the DNA. This sample lists under 120,000 clones; 80% to 95% were detected once. In total, the top ten clones hold around 1.2% of the sample.

The clonotype originates from an adult in good health. The chain is encoded by TRBV7-2 joined to TRBJ1-2; TRBD1 is a possible D gene, resting on 5 matching bases. The source material was peripheral blood, sampled on day 0 of AZD1222 vaccination. The CDR3 protein is CASSLEVNGQLYGYTF. At the DNA level, the sequence is TGTGCCAGCAGCTTAGAAGTGAATGGACAACTCTATGGCTACACCTTC. The CDR3 plus the reference TRBV7-2 and TRBJ1-2 genes for the other parts give the full variable domain: GAGVSQSPSNKVTEKGKDVELRCDPISGHTALYWYRQSLGQGLEFLIYFQGNSAPDKSGLPSDRFSAERTGGSVSTLTIQRTQQEDSAVYLCASSLEVNGQLYGYTFGSGTRLTVV.